The 19 T cell receptor beta chains below come from one sample, sequenced in a study of response to subunit inactivated influenza vaccine. TCRdb redid the calling of the RT-PCR reads with MiXCR, one entry per CDR3 protein. Of around 530,000 distinct CDR3 sequences in the sample, approximately 17% were seen once. The starting material was CD4+ T cells sorted from PBMCs, obtained around 25 months after vaccination. The receptors stem from a man aged 50 to 75 who received an inactivated influenza vaccine.

There are a few counts of this clonotype. The chain joins TRBV6-1 to TRBJ2-1, with D maybe TRBD2 (6 bases). The CDR3 length is 16 residues. The V end lost 5 bases, the J end lost 5 bases, and 19 bases lay between the germline ends. Per the germline V gene, CDR1 is MNHNS and CDR2 is SASEGT. The CDR3 DNA follows: TGTGCCAGCAGTAGCCCGGGACTCCAGGCGAACAATGAGCAGTTCTTC. This gives the protein CASSSPGLQANNEQFF.

This chain's CDR3 is CASSPPRANRYEQYF. CDR3 bases: TGTGCCAGCAGTCCCCCCCGCGCTAACCGCTACGAGCAGTACTTC. The chain recombines TRBV28 with TRBJ2-7; no clear D gene. The CDR3 is 15 residues long. V was trimmed by 5 bases and J by 3 bases, leaving 17 bases between them. Germline values: CDR1 MDHEN, CDR2 SYDVKM.

The chain is built from TRBV2 and TRBJ2-3, with D possibly matching TRBD1 (6 bases). Germline CDR1 reads SNHLY; CDR2 reads FYNNEI. The ends were cut back, 5 bases at V and 2 bases at J, with 14 bases in the middle. The CDR3 has 15 amino acids. The CDR3 here is CASSKQGRNTDTQYF. DNA for the CDR3: TGTGCCAGCAGTAAACAGGGACGAAACACAGATACGCAGTATTTT.

This clonotype was counted between two and nine times. The V call is TRBV12-3 or TRBV12-4, the J call TRBJ2-2; TRBD2 matches at 8 bases. The CDR3 contains 15 residues. V gave up 7 bases and J gave up 1 base; unmatched junction bases: 5. The DNA for the CDR3 is TGTGCCAGCAAGGTAGCGGGGATGAACACCGGGGAGCTGTTTTTT. This gives the protein CASKVAGMNTGELFF.

In its sample, this clonotype was seen a few times. V gene TRBV7-2 combines with J gene TRBJ2-7; D might be TRBD1 (6 bases). The CDR3 sequence is 14 residues long. Germline loops: CDR1 SGHTA, CDR2 FQGNSA. Trimming removed 4 bases from V and 2 bases from J, with 12 bases in between. For the CDR3, the DNA is TGTGCCAGCAGCTCCGGACAGACCACCTACGAGCAGTACTTC. It encodes CASSSGQTTYEQYF.

The V and J genes are TRBV18 and TRBJ2-7; D perhaps matches TRBD2 (6 bases). Germline CDR1 reads KGHSH; CDR2 reads LQKENI. V lost 3 bases and J 7 bases, leaving 16 bases between the germline ends. The CDR3 runs 14 residues. The DNA for the CDR3 is TGTGCCAGCTCACCGGGACTCGCGAGAGAAGAGCAGTACTTC. It yields the protein CASSPGLAREEQYF.

On this clonotype: A clone one base away is much larger, so this may be a read error. The CDR3 spells CSATLYNEQFF. CDR3 nucleotide sequence: TGCAGTGCAACCCTTTACAATGAGCAGTTCTTC. The chain couples TRBV20-1 to TRBJ2-1; unclear D gene. There are 11 residues in the CDR3. CDR1 is DFQATT, CDR2 SNEGSKA, per germline (reference sequence). V was pared by 6 bases and J by 4 bases, with 7 bases between.

This rearrangement joins TRBV6-1 to TRBJ2-7; the D gene is possibly TRBD2 (6 bases). CDR1 MNHNS and CDR2 SASEGT come from the germline V gene. The V end was cut by 7 bases, the J end by 3 bases, with 13 bases between. There are 13 residues in the CDR3. CDR3 in amino acids: CASKRVGIYEQYF. The CDR3 DNA reads as TGTGCCAGCAAGCGGGTGGGGATCTACGAGCAGTACTTC.

The rearrangement links TRBV15 to TRBJ2-2; D is unresolved. Germline lookup yields CDR1 LNHNV and CDR2 YYDKDF (reference sequence). V lost 1 base and J 1 base, leaving 7 bases between the germline ends. CDR3 length: 15 residues. CDR3 amino acids: CATSRGKWNTGELFF. The CDR3, as DNA: TGTGCCACCAGCAGAGGAAAGTGGAACACCGGGGAGCTGTTTTTT.

There are many counts of this clonotype. The gene calls are TRBV11-2 and TRBJ2-7; 7 bases align to TRBD1. This CDR3 has 14 residues. Germline CDR1 is SGHAT and CDR2 is FQNNGV. The ends lost 5 bases at V and 2 bases at J; junction bases unmatched: 6. The chain's CDR3 is CASSNYRGPYEQYF. CDR3 nucleotides: TGTGCCAGCAGCAATTACAGGGGCCCCTACGAGCAGTACTTC.

This clonotype was seen more than once but under ten times. The chain uses TRBV20-1 and TRBJ1-1; TRBD1 agrees at 9 bases. CDR1 and CDR2 (germline): DFQATT, SNEGSKA (reference sequence). J gave up 6 bases and V 5 bases, and 1 base lay outside the gene matches. The CDR3 sequence is 11 residues long. The CDR3 spells CSAHRGPEAFF. The CDR3 bases are TGCAGTGCTCACAGGGGGCCTGAAGCTTTCTTT.

CDR3 sequence reads: CASSLGSALQETQYF. CDR3 bases: TGTGCCAGCAGCTTAGGGAGCGCCCTTCAAGAGACCCAGTACTTC. This chain uses TRBV5-8 with TRBJ2-5, with a tentative D call TRBD2 (5 bases). This CDR3 contains 15 residues. Trimming stripped 2 bases from V and 2 bases from J, with 13 bases between. The germline V gene has CDR1 SGHTS and CDR2 YDEGEE.

This clonotype was detected only a few times. The chain combines TRBV12-3 or TRBV12-4 with TRBJ2-6; TRBD1 is a possible D gene (5 bases). The CDR3 extends over 16 amino acids. The V end was cut by 3 bases, the J end by 4 bases, with 13 bases between. The DNA for the CDR3 is TGTGCCAGCAGTTTCCCCACATCAGGGGGGGCCAACGTCCTGACTTTC. Its protein product is CASSFPTSGGANVLTF.

This chain connects TRBV16 to TRBJ2-1, with 7 nucleotides matching TRBD2. Losses at the gene ends were 4 bases for V and 8 bases for J; bases not matched to a gene: 11. This CDR3 spans 15 amino acids. Germline CDR1 is KGHSY and CDR2 is FQNENV. CDR3: CASSPLGRGDDEQFF. The CDR3 DNA is TGTGCCAGCAGCCCCTTGGGGAGGGGTGATGATGAGCAGTTCTTC.

The chain uses TRBV20-1 and TRBJ1-4; no definite D call. Germline V gene sequence: CDR1 DFQATT, CDR2 SNEGSKA (reference sequence). V lost 1 base, J lost 4 bases, and 4 bases lay in between. This CDR3 has 12 amino acids. The CDR3, as DNA: TGCAGTGCTAGAGGGATTAATGAAAAACTGTTTTTT. It yields the protein CSARGINEKLFF.

A few counts support this clonotype. This rearrangement joins TRBV21-1 to TRBJ2-2; the table gives TRBD1 as D, unverified against the DNA. TRBV21-1 is classified as a pseudogene. The CDR3 has 17 residues. The CDR3 DNA sequence: TGTGCCAGCAGCAAAGATCTCTCCGGGACAGGGAGGAAGGAGCTGTTTTTT. Amino acids: CASSKDLSGTGRKELFF.

The chain links TRBV7-2 to TRBJ2-2, with 9 bases lining up with TRBD1. The length of the CDR3 is 15 residues. Trimming cost V 5 bases and J 3 bases; bases outside gene matches: 4. CDR1 and CDR2 (germline): SGHTA, FQGNSA. The CDR3 DNA reads TGTGCCAGCAGCCGGGACAGGGTCGACACCGGGGAGCTGTTTTTT. This gives the protein CASSRDRVDTGELFF.

This sequence joins TRBV3-1 and TRBJ1-1; TRBD1 matches at 8 bases. V was pared by 0 bases and J by 3 bases, with 3 bases of the junction left unmatched. This CDR3 comprises 15 residues. Germline CDR1 LGHDT, CDR2 YNNKEL (reference sequence). CDR3 in DNA: TGTGCCAGCAGCCAAGATGGGACAGGCTACACTGAAGCTTTCTTT. Translating it yields CASSQDGTGYTEAFF. The variable domain in full, with the rest retrieved from reference TRBV3-1 and TRBJ1-1, is DTAVSQTPKYLVTQMGNDKSIKCEQNLGHDTMYWYKQDSKKFLKIMFSYNNKELIINETVPNRFSPKSPDKAHLNLHINSLELGDSAVYFCASSQDGTGYTEAFFGQGTRLTVV.

A few counts support this clonotype. The gene calls are TRBV29-1 and TRBJ2-5; maybe TRBD1 (6 bases). CDR3 size: 13 residues. Germline CDR1 is SQVTM and CDR2 is ANQGSEA. Trimming pared 5 bases from V and 4 bases from J, leaving 14 bases between. CDR3 sequence: CSVRDTGGETQYF. The CDR3 DNA is TGCAGCGTTCGGGACACCGGAGGAGAGACCCAGTACTTC.